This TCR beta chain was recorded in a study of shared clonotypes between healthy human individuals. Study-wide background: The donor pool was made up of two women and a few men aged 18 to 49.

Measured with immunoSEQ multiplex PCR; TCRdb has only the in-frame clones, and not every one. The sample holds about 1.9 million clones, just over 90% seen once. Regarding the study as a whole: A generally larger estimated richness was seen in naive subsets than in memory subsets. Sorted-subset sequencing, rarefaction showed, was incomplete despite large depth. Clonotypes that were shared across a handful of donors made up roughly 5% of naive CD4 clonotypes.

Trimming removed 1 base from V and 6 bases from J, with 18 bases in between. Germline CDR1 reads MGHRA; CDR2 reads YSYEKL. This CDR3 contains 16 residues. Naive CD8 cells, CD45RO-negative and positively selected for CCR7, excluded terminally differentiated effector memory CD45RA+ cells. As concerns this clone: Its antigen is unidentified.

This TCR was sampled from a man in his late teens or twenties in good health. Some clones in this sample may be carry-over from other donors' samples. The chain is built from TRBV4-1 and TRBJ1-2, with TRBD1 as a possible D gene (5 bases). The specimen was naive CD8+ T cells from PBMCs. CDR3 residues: CASSQVSGISPNGYTF. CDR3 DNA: TGCGCCAGCAGCCAAGTTTCAGGGATCTCTCCCAATGGCTACACCTTC.